The clone carrying this TCR beta chain was seen only a few times. Its matching antigen is unknown. Construction of the TCRbeta library involved unique molecular identifiers. TCRdb re-analysed the PCR reads in MiXCR, keeping a single row per CDR3 protein. The sample holds 500,000 to 600,000 distinct CDR3 sequences, 25% to 30% seen once. CDR1 and CDR2 from the germline V gene are SGHTA and FQGTGA. The CDR3 covers 16 residues. Unmatched junction bases numbered 6, after V lost 2 bases and J lost 2 bases. The data originate from a study of T-cell reconstitution after alpha-beta-depleted transplantation in children. Overall study findings and caveats: Approximately two months post-transplant, alpha-beta T cells reportedly originated from several hundred expanded graft clones.

The chain has TRBV7-3 and TRBJ2-1; 7 bases match TRBD2. The receptor was isolated from a boy in the first two years of life with Wiskott-Aldrich syndrome, due to receive a stem cell transplant. Sequencing was performed on PBMCs, taken before TCRalphabeta/CD19-depleted stem cell transplant. CDR3 protein: CASSLGGRLPYNEQFF. CDR3 nucleotide sequence: TGTGCCAGCAGCTTAGGCGGGAGACTCCCCTACAATGAGCAGTTCTTC.